These T cell receptor beta chains were read from a single sample in a study of T cell changes during pregnancy in multiple sclerosis. The protocol was immunoSEQ multiplex PCR, while the TCRdb copy is restricted to in-frame clones and leaves out a portion. The table has about 15,000 clones, approximately 80% seen once. The specimen was CD8+ T cells from peripheral blood mononuclear cells, collected after pregnancy. These receptors all come from a female donor in good health, enrolled as a control in a pregnancy study. Each CDR3 is given with its conserved first and last residue. A D gene is named only where the DNA matches it firmly. Expanded clones get a size class; other rows say once, few or many, or leave the size out.

j_call d_call v_call clone_size cdr3_aa cdr3_nt
TRBJ2-7 NA TRBV27 NA CASSRRGFSSYEQYF TGTGCCAGCAGTCGCAGGGGTTTTAGCTCCTACGAGCAGTACTTC
TRBJ2-2 NA TRBV7-3 few CASSGGAFGGELFF TGTGCCAGCAGCGGGGGGGCCTTTGGCGGGGAGCTGTTTTTT
TRBJ2-7 TRBD1 TRBV7-6 once CASSSQGAQEQYF TGTGCCAGCAGCTCACAGGGGGCGCAAGAGCAGTACTTC
TRBJ1-1 TRBD1 TRBV28 NA CASSKRQGANTEAFF TGTGCCAGCAGCAAAAGACAGGGAGCAAACACTGAAGCTTTCTTT
TRBJ2-1 TRBD1 TRBV9 NA CASSDPGQGYNEQFF TGTGCCAGCAGCGATCCGGGACAGGGCTACAATGAGCAGTTCTTC
TRBJ2-2 NA TRBV9 NA CASSFQNTGELFF TGTGCCAGCAGCTTTCAGAACACCGGGGAGCTGTTTTTT
TRBJ1-1 TRBD1 TRBV28 NA CASSSTGGRWTEAFF TGTGCCAGCAGTTCAACAGGGGGCCGGTGGACTGAAGCTTTCTTT
TRBJ1-5 TRBD1 TRBV30 NA CALTGGIGNQPQHF TGTGCCTTGACAGGGGGGATAGGCAATCAGCCCCAGCATTTT
TRBJ2-7 TRBD1 TRBV9 NA CASSSYPGQGYEQYF TGTGCCAGCAGCTCTTATCCCGGACAGGGATACGAGCAGTACTTC
TRBJ2-1 TRBD2 TRBV4-3 NA CASSQDRGGSYNEQFF TGCGCCAGCAGCCAAGATCGGGGGGGCTCCTACAATGAGCAGTTCTTC
TRBJ1-1 TRBD1 TRBV13 NA CASSRTRTGPNTEAFF TGTGCCAGCAGCCGCACTAGGACAGGACCGAACACTGAAGCTTTCTTT
TRBJ1-5 NA TRBV7-2 NA CATRGGNQPQHF TGTGCAACGCGGGGGGGGAATCAGCCCCAGCATTTT
TRBJ2-2 NA TRBV27 NA CASSRGYTGELFF TGTGCCAGCAGTCGCGGGTACACCGGGGAGCTGTTTTTT